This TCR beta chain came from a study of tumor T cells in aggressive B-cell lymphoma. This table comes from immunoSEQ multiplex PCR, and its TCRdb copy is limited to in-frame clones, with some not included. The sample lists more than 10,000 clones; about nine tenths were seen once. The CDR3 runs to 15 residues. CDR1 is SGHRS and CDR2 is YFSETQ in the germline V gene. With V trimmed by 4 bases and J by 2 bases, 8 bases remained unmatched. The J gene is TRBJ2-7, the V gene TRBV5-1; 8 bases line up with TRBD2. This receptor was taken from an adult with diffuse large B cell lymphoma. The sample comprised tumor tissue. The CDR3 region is CASSLASGSPYEQYF. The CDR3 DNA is TGCGCCAGCAGCCTTGCTAGCGGGTCCCCCTACGAGCAGTACTTC.